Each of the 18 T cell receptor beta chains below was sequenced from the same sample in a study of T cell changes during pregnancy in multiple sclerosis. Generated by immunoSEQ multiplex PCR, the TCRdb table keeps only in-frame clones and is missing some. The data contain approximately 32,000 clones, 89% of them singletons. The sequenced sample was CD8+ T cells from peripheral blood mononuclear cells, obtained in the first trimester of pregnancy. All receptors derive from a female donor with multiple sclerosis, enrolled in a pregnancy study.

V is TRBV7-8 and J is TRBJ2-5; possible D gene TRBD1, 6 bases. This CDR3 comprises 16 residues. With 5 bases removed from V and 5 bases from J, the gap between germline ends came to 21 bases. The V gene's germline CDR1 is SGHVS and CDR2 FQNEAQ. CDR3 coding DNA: TGTGCCAGCAGCCCGCCGCAAACCACAGGGTCGGAGACCCAGTACTTC. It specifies CASSPPQTTGSETQYF.

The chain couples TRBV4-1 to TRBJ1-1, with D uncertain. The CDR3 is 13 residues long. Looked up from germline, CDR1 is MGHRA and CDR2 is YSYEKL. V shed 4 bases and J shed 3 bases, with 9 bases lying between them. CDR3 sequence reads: CASSPLVDTEAFF. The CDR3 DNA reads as TGCGCCAGCAGCCCATTAGTGGACACTGAAGCTTTCTTT.

The CDR3 protein is CATSQGTGIDEQYF. The CDR3 DNA reads TGCGCCACATCCCAGGGGACAGGGATTGACGAGCAGTACTTC. The V call is TRBV10-1, the J call TRBJ2-7; 9 bases map to TRBD1. Looked up from germline, CDR1 is WNHNN and CDR2 is SYGVQD (reference sequence). V lost 10 bases and J lost 5; bases outside the gene matches: 12. There are 14 residues in the CDR3.

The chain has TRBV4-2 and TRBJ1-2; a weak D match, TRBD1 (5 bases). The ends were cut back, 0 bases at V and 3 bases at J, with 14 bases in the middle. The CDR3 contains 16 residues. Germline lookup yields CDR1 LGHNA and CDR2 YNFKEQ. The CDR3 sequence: CASSQDMAAGDYGYTF. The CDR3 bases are TGTGCCAGCAGCCAAGATATGGCAGCGGGGGACTATGGCTACACCTTC.

CDR3 sequence: CASSYPGQGLEQYF. CDR3 nucleotide sequence: TGTGCCAGCAGCTACCCGGGACAGGGCCTCGAGCAGTACTTC. The gene calls are TRBV14 and TRBJ2-7; 9 bases fit TRBD1. The CDR3 is 14 residues long. V was clipped by 5 bases and J by 6 bases; unmatched bases: 8. Looked up from germline, CDR1 is SGHDN and CDR2 is FVKESK.

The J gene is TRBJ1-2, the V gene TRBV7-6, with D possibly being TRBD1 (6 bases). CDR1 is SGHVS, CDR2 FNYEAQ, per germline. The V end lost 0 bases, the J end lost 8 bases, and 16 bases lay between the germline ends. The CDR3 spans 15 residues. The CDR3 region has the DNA TGTGCCAGCAGCTTAGCGCCCGGGACACTGTTCGGCTACACCTTC. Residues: CASSLAPGTLFGYTF.

Written as DNA, the CDR3 is TGTGCCAGCAGCCCGTTCGCCTTGAGCTCCTACGAGCAGTACTTC. Protein sequence: CASSPFALSSYEQYF. V is TRBV7-2 and J is TRBJ2-7; D is unresolved. The germline V gene has CDR1 SGHTA and CDR2 FQGNSA. Trimming stripped 5 bases from V and 0 bases from J, with 14 bases between. The CDR3 totals 15 residues.

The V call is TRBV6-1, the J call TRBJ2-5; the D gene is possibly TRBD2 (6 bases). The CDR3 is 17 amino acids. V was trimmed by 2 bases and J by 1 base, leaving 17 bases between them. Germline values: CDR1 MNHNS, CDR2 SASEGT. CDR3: CASSESFGLSFQETQYF. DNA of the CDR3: TGTGCCAGCAGTGAAAGCTTCGGACTATCATTCCAAGAGACCCAGTACTTC.

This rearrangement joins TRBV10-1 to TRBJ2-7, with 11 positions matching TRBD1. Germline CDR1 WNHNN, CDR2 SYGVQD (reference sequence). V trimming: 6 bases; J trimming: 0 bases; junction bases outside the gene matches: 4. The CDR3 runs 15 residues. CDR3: CASSQGQGASYEQYF. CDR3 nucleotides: TGCGCCAGCAGCCAAGGACAGGGGGCCTCCTACGAGCAGTACTTC.

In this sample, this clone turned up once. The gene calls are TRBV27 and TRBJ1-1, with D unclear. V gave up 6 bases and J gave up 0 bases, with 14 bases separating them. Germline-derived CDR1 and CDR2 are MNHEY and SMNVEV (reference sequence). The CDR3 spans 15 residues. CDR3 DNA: TGTGCCAGCAGCTCCCTCAGAGACTTGAACACTGAAGCTTTCTTT. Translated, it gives CASSSLRDLNTEAFF.

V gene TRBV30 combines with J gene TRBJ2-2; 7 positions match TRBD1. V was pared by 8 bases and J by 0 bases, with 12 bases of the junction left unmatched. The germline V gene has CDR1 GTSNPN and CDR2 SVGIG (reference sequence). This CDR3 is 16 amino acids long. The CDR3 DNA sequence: TGTGCCATGATGATCGACAGGGTTTCGAACACCGGGGAGCTGTTTTTT. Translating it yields CAMMIDRVSNTGELFF.

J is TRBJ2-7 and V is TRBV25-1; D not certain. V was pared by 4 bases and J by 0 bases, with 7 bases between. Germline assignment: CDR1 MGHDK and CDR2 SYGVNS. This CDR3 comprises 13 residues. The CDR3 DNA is TGTGCCAGCAGTGCCCCGAGCTCCTACGAGCAGTACTTC. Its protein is CASSAPSSYEQYF.

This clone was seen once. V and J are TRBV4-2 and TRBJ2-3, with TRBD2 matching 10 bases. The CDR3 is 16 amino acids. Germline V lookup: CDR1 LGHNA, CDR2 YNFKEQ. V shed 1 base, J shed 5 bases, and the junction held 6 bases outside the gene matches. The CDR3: CASSQAPSGSQDTQYF. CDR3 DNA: TGTGCCAGCAGCCAAGCCCCTAGCGGGAGTCAAGATACGCAGTATTTT.

CDR3 coding DNA: TGTGCCAGTAGTTTGGGGTCAGGGTCCTACGAGCAGTACTTC. Protein product: CASSLGSGSYEQYF. The chain employs TRBV19 and TRBJ2-7; a possible D gene is TRBD1 (5 bases). The CDR3 is 14 amino acids. Trimming stripped 5 bases from V and 1 base from J, with 12 bases between. The germline CDR1 and CDR2 sequences are LNHDA and SQIVND (reference sequence).

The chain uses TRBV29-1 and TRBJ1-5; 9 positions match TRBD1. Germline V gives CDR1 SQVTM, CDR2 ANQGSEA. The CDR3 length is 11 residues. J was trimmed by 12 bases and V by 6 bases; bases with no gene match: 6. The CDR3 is CSVWTGAHQHF. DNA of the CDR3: TGCAGCGTATGGACAGGGGCCCACCAGCATTTT.

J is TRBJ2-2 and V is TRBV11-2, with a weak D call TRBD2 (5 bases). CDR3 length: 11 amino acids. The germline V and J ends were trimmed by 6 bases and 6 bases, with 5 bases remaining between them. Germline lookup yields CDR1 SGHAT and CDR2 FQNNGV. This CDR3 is CASRLAGELFF. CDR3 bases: TGTGCCAGCAGACTAGCCGGGGAGCTGTTTTTT. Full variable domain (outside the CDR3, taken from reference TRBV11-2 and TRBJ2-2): EAGVAQSPRYKIIEKRQSVAFWCNPISGHATLYWYQQILGQGPKLLIQFQNNGVVDDSQLPKDRFSAERLKGVDSTLKIQPAKLEDSAVYLCASRLAGELFFGEGSRLTVL.

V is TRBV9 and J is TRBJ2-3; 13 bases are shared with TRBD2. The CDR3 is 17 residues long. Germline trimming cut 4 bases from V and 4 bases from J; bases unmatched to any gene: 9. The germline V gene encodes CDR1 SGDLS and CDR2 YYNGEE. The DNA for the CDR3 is TGTGCCAGCAGCCCCGAACTAGCGGGAGGGGGGGCAGATACGCAGTATTTT. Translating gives CASSPELAGGGADTQYF.

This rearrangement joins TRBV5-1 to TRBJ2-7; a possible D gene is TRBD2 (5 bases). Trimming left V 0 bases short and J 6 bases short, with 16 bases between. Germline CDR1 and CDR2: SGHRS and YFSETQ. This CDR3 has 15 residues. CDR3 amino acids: CASSLDGSAFSEQYF. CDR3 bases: TGCGCCAGCAGCTTGGATGGGAGCGCTTTCTCCGAGCAGTACTTC.